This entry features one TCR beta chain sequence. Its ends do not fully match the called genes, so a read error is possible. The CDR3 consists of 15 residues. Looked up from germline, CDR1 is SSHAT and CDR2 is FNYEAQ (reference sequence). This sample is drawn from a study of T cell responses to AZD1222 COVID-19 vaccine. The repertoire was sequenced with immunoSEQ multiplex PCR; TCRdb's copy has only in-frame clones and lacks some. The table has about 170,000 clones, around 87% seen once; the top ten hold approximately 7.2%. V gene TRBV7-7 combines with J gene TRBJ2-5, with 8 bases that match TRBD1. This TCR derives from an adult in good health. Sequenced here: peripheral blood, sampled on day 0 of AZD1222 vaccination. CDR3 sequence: CASSQGSGGKETQYF. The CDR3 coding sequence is TGTGCTAGCAGCCAGGGGTCAGGGGGCAAGGAGACCCAGTACTTC.